This T cell receptor (beta chain) originates from a study of T cells expressing NK-cell markers. The CDR3 loop spans 14 amino acids. The germline V gene has CDR1 MNHEY and CDR2 SMNVEV (reference sequence). Following a re-call of the 5' RACE reads, TCRdb has one entry per CDR3 protein and lacks DNA. The listing records under 200,000 distinct CDR3 sequences. The V and J genes are TRBV27 and TRBJ2-7; the D call from TCRdb, TRBD1, cannot be confirmed without DNA. Sequencing was performed on blood T cells: a sorted CD56 or NKG2C T cell subset, CD4+ or CD8+ T cells, or bulk PBMC T cells (not recorded which). The sequence came from a woman between 18 and 70 years old in good health. CDR3: CASSYQGLSYEQYF.